The 25 T cell receptor beta chains below come from one sample, sequenced in a study of prognosis after radiotherapy for stage I lung cancer. Genomic DNA was the source, and TCR beta CDR3 was amplified from it by two-round multiplex PCR. First-round PCR used primers specific to each TRBV and TRBJ gene. TCRdb re-called the multiplex PCR reads through MiXCR, storing one row per CDR3 protein. The sample consists of around 51,000 distinct CDR3 sequences, about 35% of them appearing once. Sequencing was performed on PBMCs, taken before or after stereotactic body radiation therapy (not recorded which). The receptors stem from a donor at least 50 years old with non-small cell lung cancer.

This clonotype counts as medium-sized. The V gene is TRBV20-1, the J gene TRBJ2-1; the D gene could be TRBD1 or TRBD2 (6 bases each). V lost 6 bases, J lost 4 bases, and 13 bases lay in between. Germline V CDR1 and CDR2: DFQATT, SNEGSKA (reference sequence). There are 13 residues in the CDR3. The CDR3, as DNA: TGCAGTGCCCGAGGGGGACTTTACAATGAGCAGTTCTTC. It yields the protein CSARGGLYNEQFF.

This clonotype was detected ten times or more. The junction shows a germline mismatch at one end, possibly a read error. The chain uses TRBV18 and TRBJ2-3, with D tentatively TRBD1 (5 bases). The CDR3 sequence is 16 residues long. CDR1 and CDR2 (germline): KGHSH, LQKENI. CDR3 nucleotides: TGTGCCAGCTCGCCACCGTCCAGGGAAGCGCCAGATACGCAGTATTTT. Translation gives CASSPPSREAPDTQYF.

This clonotype was seen ten or more times. The J gene is TRBJ1-2, the V gene TRBV27; D unresolved. V shed 0 bases and J shed 5 bases, with 13 bases lying between them. Germline loops: CDR1 MNHEY, CDR2 SMNVEV (reference sequence). This CDR3 is 15 amino acids long. As DNA, the CDR3 is TGTGCCAGCAGTTTATCCCGGTCGAGGGAGTATGGCTACACCTTC. It specifies CASSLSRSREYGYTF.

In its sample, this clonotype was seen many times. This chain links TRBV7-8 with TRBJ1-1; D gene ambiguous. Germline V gene lookup returns CDR1 SGHVS and CDR2 FQNEAQ. With 4 bases removed from V and 0 bases from J, the gap between germline ends came to 6 bases. The CDR3 covers 13 residues. CDR3 DNA: TGTGCCAGCAGCTCCCGTCTGAACACTGAAGCTTTCTTT. Its protein is CASSSRLNTEAFF.

On this clonotype: The junction departs from the called germline gene at one end, perhaps through a read error. The chain is built from TRBV28 and TRBJ2-7; D ambiguous. This CDR3 comprises 14 residues. In germline, CDR1 is MDHEN, CDR2 SYDVKM. The CDR3 is CASSFDRSLREQCF. The CDR3 DNA reads TGTGCCAGCAGTTTTGATAGGAGCCTTCGAGAGCAGTGCTTC.

The rearrangement links TRBV11-2 to TRBJ2-7, with TRBD2 identical over 8 bases. CDR3 length: 15 residues. The V and J ends lost 4 bases and 5 bases, in that order; junction bases with no gene match: 10. Germline V lookup: CDR1 SGHAT, CDR2 FQNNGV. This CDR3 is CASSSTDSGGHEQYF. DNA of the CDR3: TGTGCCAGCAGCTCAACCGACAGCGGGGGCCACGAGCAGTACTTC.

This clonotype came up many times. The chain combines TRBV5-6 with TRBJ2-2; D is undetermined. This CDR3 is built from 16 residues. Trimming took off 1 base at V and 1 base at J, with 11 bases between the two ends. CDR1 SGHDT and CDR2 YYEEEE come from the germline V gene. This chain's CDR3 is CASSLTWQLNTGELFF. The CDR3 nucleotides are TGTGCCAGCAGCTTGACTTGGCAGCTGAACACCGGGGAGCTGTTTTTT.

The sample holds many counts of this clonotype. This chain joins TRBV7-2 and TRBJ2-7; perhaps TRBD1 as D (6 bases). V shed 5 bases and J shed 8 bases, with 10 bases lying between them. Germline values: CDR1 SGHTA, CDR2 FQGNSA. The CDR3 runs to 11 residues. This chain's CDR3 is CASSPGVQQYF. The CDR3 DNA reads TGTGCCAGCAGCCCAGGGGTTCAGCAGTACTTC.

As regards this clonotype: A far larger clone is off by one base, so a read error is likely. The chain couples TRBV6-9 to TRBJ2-7; D gene unclear. Germline CDR1 and CDR2: MNHGY and SVAAGI. V was pared by 3 bases and J by 4 bases, with 10 bases between. The length of the CDR3 is 13 residues. In DNA, the CDR3 is TGTGCCAGCAGTTACTTTGCGATATACGAGCAGTACTTC. It is translated as CASSYFAIYEQYF.

This clonotype was counted ten times or more. The gene calls are TRBV7-2 and TRBJ1-5, with TRBD1 as a possible D gene (6 bases). Germline CDR1 and CDR2: SGHTA and FQGNSA. Trimming took 4 bases from V and 2 from J, leaving 9 bases between them. The length of the CDR3 is 14 residues. The CDR3 reads CASSSRQGNQPQHF. DNA for the CDR3: TGTGCCAGCAGCTCGAGACAGGGCAATCAGCCCCAGCATTTT.

V is TRBV5-4 and J is TRBJ2-7; 11 nucleotides agree with TRBD2. Losses at the gene ends were 0 bases for V and 0 bases for J; bases not matched to a gene: 2. The CDR3 has 16 amino acids. Looked up from germline, CDR1 is SGHNT and CDR2 is YYREEE (reference sequence). CDR3 sequence (DNA): TGTGCCAGCAGCTTGGTAGCGGGAGGGGGCTCCTACGAGCAGTACTTC. It encodes CASSLVAGGGSYEQYF.

This clonotype was counted at least ten times. The genes are TRBV19 and TRBJ1-5; D is unresolved. Trimming cost V 5 bases and J 3 bases, with 11 bases left between them. The germline CDR1 and CDR2 sequences are LNHDA and SQIVND (reference sequence). There are 14 residues in the CDR3. The CDR3 nucleotides read TGTGCCAGTAGTTCGTGGCTTAACAATCAGCCCCAGCATTTT. Translating it yields CASSSWLNNQPQHF.

Comment on this clonotype: A far larger clone is just one base off, so this is likely a read error. This chain links TRBV6-6 with TRBJ2-7; perhaps TRBD2 as D (6 bases). This CDR3 spans 13 amino acids. Germline assignment: CDR1 MNHNY and CDR2 SVGAGI (reference sequence). The germline V and J ends were trimmed by 2 bases and 3 bases, with 8 bases remaining between them. CDR3 residues: CASSYTSIYEQYF. In DNA form, the CDR3 reads TGTGCCAGCAGTTACACTAGCATCTACGAGCAGTACTTC.

To note about this clonotype: Given a much more abundant clone one base away, this may be a read error. V usage is TRBV9 and J usage is TRBJ2-7; 9 positions agree with TRBD1. Per the germline V gene, CDR1 is SGDLS and CDR2 is YYNGEE. With 4 bases clipped from V and 6 bases from J, the junction kept 8 bases outside the gene matches. This CDR3 comprises 14 residues. The CDR3 DNA reads as TGTGCCAGCAGCCCCGGGACAGGGACCTGCGAGCAGTACTTC. This gives the protein CASSPGTGTCEQYF.

This clonotype was counted many times. The chain joins TRBV18 to TRBJ2-7; D gene uncertain. The ends were cut back, 3 bases at V and 2 bases at J, with 8 bases in the middle. Per germline, CDR1 KGHSH and CDR2 LQKENI. The length of the CDR3 is 13 residues. CDR3 sequence: CASSPGTAYEQYF. The CDR3 bases are TGTGCCAGCTCACCCGGAACGGCCTACGAGCAGTACTTC.

A word on this clonotype: A much larger clone lies a single base off, so this may be a read error. The gene calls are TRBV5-8 and TRBJ2-7, with D maybe TRBD2 (5 bases). This CDR3 has 14 amino acids. Per germline, CDR1 SGHTS and CDR2 YDEGEE. V gave up 2 bases and J gave up 5 bases, with 14 bases separating them. In DNA form, the CDR3 reads TGTGCCAGCAGCTTCTGTGGGAGCCCGAACGAGCAGTACTTC. Protein sequence: CASSFCGSPNEQYF.

The chain uses TRBV18 and TRBJ2-2; TRBD1 matches at 8 bases. Germline V gene data show CDR1 as KGHSH and CDR2 as LQKENI. V was clipped by 0 bases and J by 6 bases; unmatched bases: 3. This CDR3 has 15 residues. The DNA for the CDR3 is TGTGCCAGCTCACCACCGACAGGGGAATCCGGGGAGCTGTTTTTT. This sequence encodes CASSPPTGESGELFF.

This clonotype has a count of ten or more. V usage is TRBV27 and J usage is TRBJ1-1; 11 positions agree with TRBD1. The trim removed 3 bases at V and 7 bases at J, leaving 4 bases unmatched. The CDR3 length is 14 residues. Looked up from germline, CDR1 is MNHEY and CDR2 is SMNVEV (reference sequence). The CDR3 here is CASSFRDRGGEAFF. The CDR3 nucleotides are TGTGCCAGCAGTTTCCGGGACAGGGGGGGTGAAGCTTTCTTT.

This clonotype occurred many times. This chain uses TRBV6-1 with TRBJ2-7; D remains ambiguous. This CDR3 comprises 14 residues. V was pared by 1 base and J by 1 base, with 8 bases between. Germline assignment: CDR1 MNHNS and CDR2 SASEGT. The CDR3 DNA follows: TGTGCCAGCAGTGAAGGGATTGCGTCCTACGAGCAGTACTTC. This gives the protein CASSEGIASYEQYF.

This clonotype has a count of ten or more. The chain links TRBV6-4 to TRBJ1-5; D remains ambiguous. Germline CDR1 and CDR2: MRHNA and SNTAGT. The CDR3 extends over 17 amino acids. V was pared by 10 bases and J by 3 bases, with 25 bases between. In nucleotides, the CDR3 is TGTGCCACCCCTTTGGTCCCCCTTCGCACTTCCAATCAGCCCCAGCATTTT. It translates to CATPLVPLRTSNQPQHF.

This clonotype was detected many times. The chain links TRBV7-8 to TRBJ2-3; 8 positions agree with TRBD2. CDR1 and CDR2 (germline): SGHVS, FQNEAQ. V gave up 5 bases and J gave up 2 bases; unmatched junction bases: 9. This CDR3 region has 16 residues. This CDR3 reads CASSPPSGRPTDTQYF. The CDR3 DNA reads as TGTGCCAGCAGCCCCCCGAGCGGGAGACCCACAGATACGCAGTATTTT.

This clonotype has only a few counts. This sequence may be a read error, since a much larger clone differs from it by one base. The chain employs TRBV10-3 and TRBJ1-3; 7 bases match TRBD1. The germline V gene encodes CDR1 ENHRY and CDR2 SYGVKD. This CDR3 is built from 14 residues. The CDR3 DNA sequence: TGTGCCATCATTGAGGGGGCAGCTGGAAACACCATATATTTT. The encoded protein is CAIIEGAAGNTIYF.

This clonotype was seen many times. This sequence joins TRBV28 and TRBJ1-4; D is undetermined. Germline V CDR1 and CDR2: MDHEN, SYDVKM. V was clipped by 6 bases and J by 8 bases, with 16 bases between them. The length of the CDR3 is 14 residues. The CDR3 DNA reads TGTGCCAGCAGACCAGCATCTGGGATAGAAAAACTGTTTTTT. Its protein product is CASRPASGIEKLFF.

With respect to this clonotype: This may arise from a read error, as a much more abundant clone is one base away. The chain links TRBV5-1 to TRBJ2-5; D possibly matches TRBD1 or TRBD2 (7 bases each). This CDR3 region has 14 residues. The germline V gene encodes CDR1 SGHRS and CDR2 YFSETQ. DNA of the CDR3: TGCGCCAGCAGCTTGGGACAGGGAGGGGAGACCAAGTACTTC. Protein sequence: CASSLGQGGETKYF.

With respect to this clonotype: A single base separates this from a much larger clone, so it may be a read error. The rearrangement uses TRBV10-3 and TRBJ2-7; 9 bases are shared with TRBD1. The CDR3 runs 13 residues. The germline CDR1 and CDR2 sequences are ENHRY and SYGVKD. J gave up 2 bases and V 7 bases, and 3 bases lay outside the gene matches. This chain's CDR3 is CAIKRQGAYEQYF. The CDR3 DNA reads as TGTGCCATCAAGCGACAGGGGGCCTACGAGCAGTACTTC.